This T cell receptor (beta chain) originates from a study of T cell changes during pregnancy in multiple sclerosis. CDR3 length: 17 residues. V lost 3 bases and J lost 3; bases outside the gene matches: 5. Germline V lookup: CDR1 SGHTA, CDR2 FQGNSA. The assay was immunoSEQ multiplex PCR, and TCRdb's table has in-frame clones only and misses some. Of around 69,000 clones detected, 80% to 95% appear once; the ten largest clones hold roughly 2.3%. Sequencing was performed on peripheral blood, taken in the first trimester of pregnancy. The TCR comes from a female donor with multiple sclerosis, enrolled in a pregnancy study. V usage is TRBV7-2 and J usage is TRBJ2-3; 14 nucleotides line up with TRBD2. CDR3 sequence reads: CASSLGLAGVGTDTQYF. For the CDR3, the DNA is TGTGCCAGCAGCTTGGGACTAGCGGGAGTGGGTACAGATACGCAGTATTTT.